This TCR beta chain is from a study of PD-1 blockade in classical Hodgkin lymphoma. Broader study findings: Similar baseline diversity was found in complete responders and newly diagnosed patients.

Every one of the patients relapsed after autologous stem cell transplantation (brentuximab vedotin exposure was variable). It was by magnetic negative selection that CD8+ T cells were isolated from thawed PBMCs. The CDR3 extends over 14 amino acids. V was clipped by 3 bases and J by 7 bases, with 10 bases between them. Per the germline V gene, CDR1 is PRHDT and CDR2 is FYEKMQ (reference sequence). The table came from immunoSEQ multiplex PCR; TCRdb's copy has only in-frame clones and leaves some out. This sample carries about 8,200 clones, just over 85% of them seen once, and the ten largest clones take less than 25%. Remarks on this clone: Its antigen remains unknown.

Specimen: CD8+ T cells from blood, collected at baseline. This sequence joins TRBV13 and TRBJ1-6; D unresolved. This TCR derives from a human donor with classical Hodgkin lymphoma. The CDR3 DNA reads TGTGCCAGCAGCTTTGGGCAAGTAAATTCACCCCTCCACTTT. Translating it yields CASSFGQVNSPLHF.